These 12 T cell receptor beta chains share one sample of origin, sequenced in a study of graft-versus-host responses after intestinal transplantation. Sequencing used immunoSEQ multiplex PCR; TCRdb keeps in-frame clones, though not all of them. The data hold 40,000 or so clones, with just over 90% observed a single time. The starting material was PBMCs, obtained less than 750 days after intestinal transplantation. The receptor set was obtained from a human patient who received an intestinal transplant, so some T cells may come from the graft donor.

This chain connects TRBV11-2 to TRBJ2-1; 9 nucleotides agree with TRBD2. The germline gives CDR1 SGHAT, CDR2 FQNNGV. This CDR3 is 17 amino acids long. Unmatched junction bases numbered 13, after V lost 1 base and J lost 9 bases. The CDR3 nucleotides are TGTGCCAGCAGCTTAGTTGTCGCGGCGGGGGGGCAGGGTGAGCAGTTCTTC. Protein: CASSLVVAAGGQGEQFF.

The rearrangement links TRBV7-6 to TRBJ2-1; weak D call: TRBD2 (5 bases). This CDR3 is built from 13 residues. Trimming took 5 bases from V and 6 from J, leaving 11 bases between them. Germline CDR1 is SGHVS and CDR2 is FNYEAQ. Written as DNA, the CDR3 is TGTGCCAGCAGCCCTGGACTGAGCAATGAGCAGTTCTTC. Translated, it gives CASSPGLSNEQFF. Supplemented by reference TRBV7-6 and TRBJ2-1, the full variable domain reads GAGVSQSPRYKVTKRGQDVALRCDPISGHVSLYWYRQALGQGPEFLTYFNYEAQQDKSGLPNDRFSAERPEGSISTLTIQRTEQRDSAMYRCASSPGLSNEQFFGPGTRLTVL.

The chain has TRBV30 and TRBJ2-6, with a weak D call TRBD1 (5 bases). The germline CDR1 and CDR2 sequences are GTSNPN and SVGIG (reference sequence). Between the trimmed V and J ends, which lost 5 bases and 0 bases, there was a span of 20 bases. There are 18 residues in the CDR3. Written as DNA, the CDR3 is TGTGCCTGGTATAACTCTTGGAGACAGCGCTCTGGGGCCAACGTCCTGACTTTC. Encoded protein: CAWYNSWRQRSGANVLTF.

This chain links TRBV14 with TRBJ1-4; the match to TRBD1 covers 7 bases. This CDR3 is built from 15 residues. V lost 7 bases and J lost 7; bases outside the gene matches: 12. Germline V gene data show CDR1 as SGHDN and CDR2 as FVKESK. CDR3 DNA: TGTGCCAGCACCGAAGGAGGGGGCTTGGCTGAAAAACTGTTTTTT. This sequence encodes CASTEGGGLAEKLFF. The entire variable domain, with the rest obtained from reference TRBV14 and TRBJ1-4, is as follows: EAGVTQFPSHSVIEKGQTVTLRCDPISGHDNLYWYRRVMGKEIKFLLHFVKESKQDESGMPNNRFLAERTGGTYSTLKVQPAELEDSGVYFCASTEGGGLAEKLFFGSGTQLSVL.

Here the CDR3 reads CASSPAPVNEKLFF. The CDR3 DNA reads as TGTGCCAGCTCACCAGCGCCGGTTAACGAAAAACTGTTTTTT. The genes are TRBV18 and TRBJ1-4; no clear D. Between the trimmed V and J ends, which lost 2 bases and 8 bases, there was a span of 12 bases. Germline-derived CDR1 and CDR2 are KGHSH and LQKENI. The CDR3 is made up of 14 amino acids.

The rearrangement links TRBV19 to TRBJ1-5; D perhaps matches TRBD1 (6 bases). Germline lookup yields CDR1 LNHDA and CDR2 SQIVND (reference sequence). The V end was cut by 6 bases, the J end by 4 bases, with 10 bases between. The CDR3 contains 13 residues. CDR3 sequence reads: CASSLGQNQPQHF. In DNA, the CDR3 is TGTGCCAGTAGCCTAGGACAGAATCAGCCCCAGCATTTT.

The V call is TRBV12-5, the J call TRBJ1-3, with 8 bases fitting TRBD1. CDR1 is LGHNT, CDR2 FRNRAP, per germline. Trimming at V came to 6 bases and at J to 4 bases, leaving 17 bases not matched to a gene. The CDR3 has 18 amino acids. For the CDR3, the DNA is TGTGCTAGTGGCCGCGGACAGGGCGACTCGGGCAGGGGAAACACCATATATTTT. Protein: CASGRGQGDSGRGNTIYF. The full variable domain, with the rest looked up from reference TRBV12-5 and TRBJ1-3, is DARVTQTPRHKVTEMGQEVTMRCQPILGHNTVFWYRQTMMQGLELLAYFRNRAPLDDSGMPKDRFSAEMPDATLATLKIQPSEPRDSAVYFCASGRGQGDSGRGNTIYFGEGSWLTVV.

The chain is built from TRBV7-2 and TRBJ2-1; TRBD1 is a possible D gene (6 bases). The germline V gene encodes CDR1 SGHTA and CDR2 FQGNSA. CDR3 size: 15 residues. The V and J ends lost 3 bases and 2 bases respectively, with 11 bases between them. In DNA, the CDR3 is TGTGCCAGCAGCTTCGGCAGGGGTCCCTACAATGAGCAGTTCTTC. Translating gives CASSFGRGPYNEQFF.

CDR3 loop: CASSLDSGGHYGYTF. The CDR3 nucleotides are TGTGCCAGCAGCTTAGATTCAGGGGGCCACTATGGCTACACCTTC. The chain links TRBV11-1 to TRBJ1-2, with 8 nucleotides matching TRBD1. The CDR3 totals 15 residues. From germline, CDR1 is SGHAT and CDR2 FQDESV (reference sequence). J was trimmed by 3 bases and V by 1 base; bases with no gene match: 4.

This sequence joins TRBV11-2 and TRBJ2-3; 7 bases are a match to TRBD1. This CDR3 contains 16 residues. CDR1 is SGHAT and CDR2 is FQNNGV in the germline V gene. V trimming: 2 bases; J trimming: 2 bases; junction bases outside the gene matches: 7. The CDR3 loop reads CASSLQTGTVTDTQYF. Written as DNA, the CDR3 is TGTGCCAGCAGCTTACAAACCGGGACAGTCACAGATACGCAGTATTTT.

The chain joins TRBV10-3 to TRBJ2-7; 9 positions agree with TRBD1. V gave up 6 bases and J gave up 3 bases; unmatched junction bases: 12. Germline values: CDR1 ENHRY, CDR2 SYGVKD. This CDR3 has 16 residues. CDR3 nucleotides: TGTGCCATCAGCAGTGGGGAGGGGACAGGGTACTACGAGCAGTACTTC. Amino acid sequence: CAISSGEGTGYYEQYF.

This rearrangement joins TRBV6-4 to TRBJ2-1; D is unclear. The CDR3 sequence is 11 residues long. The V gene lost 10 bases and the J gene lost 7 bases, with 11 bases spanning the gap. In germline, CDR1 is MRHNA, CDR2 SNTAGT. This CDR3 reads CATPPWNEQFF. DNA of the CDR3: TGTGCCACCCCCCCGTGGAATGAGCAGTTCTTC.